This T cell receptor (beta chain) stems from a study of beta chain features in type 1 diabetes. Trimming left V 3 bases short and J 2 bases short, with 11 bases between. CDR3 size: 15 residues. Germline CDR1 is LNHDA and CDR2 is SQIVND (reference sequence). Findings and limits, study-wide: These data did not resolve whether HLA type affects TCRB rearrangement. TCRB CDR3s were moderately but significantly shorter in Type 1 diabetes patients in all four CD4+ subsets.

cDNA synthesis used the whole RNA isolate, giving expressed TCRB sequences. The repertoire was sequenced with immunoSEQ multiplex PCR; TCRdb's copy has only in-frame clones and lacks some. The sample holds more than 550,000 clones; around 15% are singletons and the top ten take 0.035% to 0.045%. As concerns this clone: Its antigen is unknown.

The sequence was obtained from a man in his late teens or twenties with type 1 diabetes. The V gene is TRBV19, the J gene TRBJ2-1, with D hard to call. The sequenced material came from naive CD4+ T cells from blood. CDR3 in DNA: TGTGCCAGTAGTATGGGAATCATTCCCTACAATGAGCAGTTCTTC. It yields the protein CASSMGIIPYNEQFF.